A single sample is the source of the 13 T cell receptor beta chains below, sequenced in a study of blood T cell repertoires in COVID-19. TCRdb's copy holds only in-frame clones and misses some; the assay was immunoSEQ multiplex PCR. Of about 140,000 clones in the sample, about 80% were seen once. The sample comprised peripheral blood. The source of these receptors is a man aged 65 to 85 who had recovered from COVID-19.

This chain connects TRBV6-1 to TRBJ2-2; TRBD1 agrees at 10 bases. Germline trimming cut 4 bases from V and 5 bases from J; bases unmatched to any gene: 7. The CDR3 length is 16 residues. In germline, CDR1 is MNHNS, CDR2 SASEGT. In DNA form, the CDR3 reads TGTGCCAGCAGTGGGCGACAGGGGGCGCGAACCGGGGAGCTGTTTTTT. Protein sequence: CASSGRQGARTGELFF.

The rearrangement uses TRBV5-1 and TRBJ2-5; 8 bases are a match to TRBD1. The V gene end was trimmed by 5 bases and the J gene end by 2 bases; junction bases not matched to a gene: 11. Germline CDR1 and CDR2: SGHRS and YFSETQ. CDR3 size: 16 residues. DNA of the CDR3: TGCGCCAGCAGTTCCGGGACAGGTGTTGGACAAGAGACCCAGTACTTC. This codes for CASSSGTGVGQETQYF.

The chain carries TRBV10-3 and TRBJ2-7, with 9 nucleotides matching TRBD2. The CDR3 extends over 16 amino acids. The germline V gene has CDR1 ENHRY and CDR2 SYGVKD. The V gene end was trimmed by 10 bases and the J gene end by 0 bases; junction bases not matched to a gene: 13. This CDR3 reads CATRGAGGLSSYEQYF. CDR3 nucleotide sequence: TGTGCCACCAGAGGGGCGGGAGGGCTCAGCTCCTACGAGCAGTACTTC.

The CDR3 here is CASSYFGQGAYQPQHF. CDR3 sequence (DNA): TGTGCCAGCAGTTACTTTGGACAGGGGGCCTATCAGCCCCAGCATTTT. The V and J genes are TRBV6-2 or TRBV6-3 and TRBJ1-5, with 11 bases that match TRBD1. J gave up 5 bases and V 1 base, and 4 bases lay outside the gene matches. This CDR3 has 16 amino acids. Germline V gene data show CDR1 as MNHEY and CDR2 as SVGEGT.

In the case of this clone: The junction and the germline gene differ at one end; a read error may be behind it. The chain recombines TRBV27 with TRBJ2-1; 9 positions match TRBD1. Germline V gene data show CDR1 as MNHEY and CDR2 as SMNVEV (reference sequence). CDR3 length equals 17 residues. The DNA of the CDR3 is TGTGCCAGCAAACCATCCTGGGACAGGGAGGTTATCCCACATAAAGTCTTC. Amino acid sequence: CASKPSWDREVIPHKVF.

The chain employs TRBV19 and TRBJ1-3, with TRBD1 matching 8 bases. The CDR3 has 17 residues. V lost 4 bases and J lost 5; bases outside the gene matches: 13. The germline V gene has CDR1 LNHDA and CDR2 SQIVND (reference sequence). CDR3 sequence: CASSTPRQGNARNTIYF. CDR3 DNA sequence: TGTGCCAGTAGTACACCTCGACAGGGGAACGCGAGAAACACCATATATTTT.

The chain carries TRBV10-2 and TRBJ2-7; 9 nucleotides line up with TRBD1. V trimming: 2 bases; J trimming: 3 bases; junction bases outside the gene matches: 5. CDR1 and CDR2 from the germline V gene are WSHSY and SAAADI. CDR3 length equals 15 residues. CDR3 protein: CASSERDRARYEQYF. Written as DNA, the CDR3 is TGCGCCAGCAGTGAGCGGGACAGGGCGCGCTACGAGCAGTACTTC.

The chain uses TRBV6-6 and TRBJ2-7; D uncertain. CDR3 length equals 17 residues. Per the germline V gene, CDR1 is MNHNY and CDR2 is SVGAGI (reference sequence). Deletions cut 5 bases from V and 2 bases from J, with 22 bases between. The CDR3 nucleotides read TGTGCCAGCAGTCTCCGCGTTCTTACTAAGTCCGCCTACGAGCAGTACTTC. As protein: CASSLRVLTKSAYEQYF.

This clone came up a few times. CDR3 residues: CASSDTGDPRYEQYF. The CDR3 DNA sequence: TGTGCCAGCAGCGACACAGGGGACCCCCGCTACGAGCAGTACTTC. J is TRBJ2-7 and V is TRBV11-2, with 7 positions matching TRBD1. V lost 5 bases and J lost 3; bases outside the gene matches: 10. Germline V gives CDR1 SGHAT, CDR2 FQNNGV. The CDR3 length is 15 residues.

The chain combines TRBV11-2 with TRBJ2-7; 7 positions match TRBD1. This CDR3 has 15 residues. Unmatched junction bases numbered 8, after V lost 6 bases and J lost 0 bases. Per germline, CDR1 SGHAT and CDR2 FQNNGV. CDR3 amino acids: CASRLWTGSSYEQYF. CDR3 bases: TGTGCCAGCAGGCTGTGGACAGGAAGCTCCTACGAGCAGTACTTC.

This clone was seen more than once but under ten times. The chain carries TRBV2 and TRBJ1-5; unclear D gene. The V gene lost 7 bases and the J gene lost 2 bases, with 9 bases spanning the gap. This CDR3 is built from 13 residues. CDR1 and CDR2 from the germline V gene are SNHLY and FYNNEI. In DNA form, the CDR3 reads TGTGCCAGCAAGAGGGATGGCAATCAGCCCCAGCATTTT. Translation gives CASKRDGNQPQHF.

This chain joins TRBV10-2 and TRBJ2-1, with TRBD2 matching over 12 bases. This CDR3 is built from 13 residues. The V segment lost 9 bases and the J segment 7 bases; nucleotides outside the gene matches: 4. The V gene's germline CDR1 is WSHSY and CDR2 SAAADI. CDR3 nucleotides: TGCGCCAGTGCCGGGACTAGCGGGAATGAGCAGTTCTTC. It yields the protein CASAGTSGNEQFF.

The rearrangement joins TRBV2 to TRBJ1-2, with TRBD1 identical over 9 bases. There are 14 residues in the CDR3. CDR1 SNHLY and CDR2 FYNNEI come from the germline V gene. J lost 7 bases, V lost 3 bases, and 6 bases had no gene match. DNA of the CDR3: TGTGCCAGCAGTGAGGAACAGGGGGCGGGTGGCTACACCTTC. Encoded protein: CASSEEQGAGGYTF.